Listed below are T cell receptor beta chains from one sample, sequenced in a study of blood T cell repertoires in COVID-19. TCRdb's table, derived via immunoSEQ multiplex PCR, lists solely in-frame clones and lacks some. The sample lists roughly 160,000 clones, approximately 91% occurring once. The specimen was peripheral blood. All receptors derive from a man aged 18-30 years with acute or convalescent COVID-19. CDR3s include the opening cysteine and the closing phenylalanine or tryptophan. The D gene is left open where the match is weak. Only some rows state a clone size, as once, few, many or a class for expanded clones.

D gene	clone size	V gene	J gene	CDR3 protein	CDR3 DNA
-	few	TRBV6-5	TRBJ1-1	CASSYQGRNTEAFF	TGTGCCAGCAGTTACCAGGGGCGGAACACTGAAGCTTTCTTT
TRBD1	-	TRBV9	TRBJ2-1	CASSAPPWQGAVNEQFF	TGTGCCAGCAGCGCCCCTCCATGGCAGGGGGCTGTCAATGAGCAGTTCTTC
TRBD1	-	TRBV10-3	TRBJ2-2	CAIRMTGDTGELFF	TGTGCCATCAGAATGACAGGGGACACCGGGGAGCTGTTTTTT
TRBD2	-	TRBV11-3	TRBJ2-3	CASSLGLADITDTQYF	TGTGCCAGCAGCTTAGGACTAGCAGACATCACAGATACGCAGTATTTT
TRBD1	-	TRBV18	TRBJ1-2	CASSRDRGQGNYGYTF	TGTGCCAGCTCACGGGACAGGGGGCAAGGGAATTATGGCTACACCTTC
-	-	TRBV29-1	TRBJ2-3	CSVESGKRTDTQYF	TGCAGCGTTGAATCGGGGAAGAGGACAGATACGCAGTATTTT
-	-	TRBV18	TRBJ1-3	CASSPDKDPSGNTIYF	TGTGCCAGCTCACCCGACAAGGATCCCTCTGGAAACACCATATATTTT
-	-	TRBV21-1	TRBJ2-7	CASSKTLAGFSSSYEQYF	TGTGCCAGCAGCAAAACCCTAGCGGGGTTCTCTAGCTCCTACGAGCAGTACTTC
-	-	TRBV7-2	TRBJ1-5	CASSWAPYQPQHF	TGTGCCAGCAGCTGGGCCCCTTATCAGCCCCAGCATTTT
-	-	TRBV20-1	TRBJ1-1	CSAKDYAEAFF	TGCAGTGCTAAGGACTACGCTGAAGCTTTCTTT
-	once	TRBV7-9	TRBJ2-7	CASSHVGLAGVYEQYF	TGTGCCAGCAGCCACGTTGGGCTCGCGGGCGTCTACGAGCAGTACTTC
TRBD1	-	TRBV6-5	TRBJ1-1	CASTIVGTGYTEAFF	TGTGCCAGCACCATCGTAGGGACAGGTTACACTGAAGCTTTCTTT
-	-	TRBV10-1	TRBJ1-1	CASSGQDDTEAFF	TGCGCCAGCAGTGGACAGGACGACACTGAAGCTTTCTTT
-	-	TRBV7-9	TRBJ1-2	CASSPQGEGYTF	TGTGCCAGCAGCCCCCAGGGCGAGGGCTACACCTTC
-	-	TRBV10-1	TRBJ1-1	CASSEQPNTEAFF	TGCGCCAGCAGTGAACAGCCGAACACTGAAGCTTTCTTT
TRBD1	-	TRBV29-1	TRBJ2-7	CSVDRGVLF	TGCAGCGTGGACAGGGGAGTCCTCTTC
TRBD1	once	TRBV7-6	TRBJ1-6	CASSPDRGRDSPLHF	TGTGCCAGCAGCCCAGACAGGGGTCGGGATTCACCCCTCCACTTT
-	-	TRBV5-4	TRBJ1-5	CASSLGGFQKNQPQHF	TGTGCCAGCAGCTTGGGCGGGTTCCAAAAAAATCAGCCCCAGCATTTT
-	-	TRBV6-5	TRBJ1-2	CASSSSGGMGRGYTF	TGTGCCAGCAGTTCCTCGGGGGGAATGGGACGAGGCTACACCTTC
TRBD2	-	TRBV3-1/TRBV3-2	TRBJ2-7	CASSQGAGAIVEQYF	TGTGCCAGCAGCCAAGGAGCGGGGGCCATCGTCGAGCAGTACTTC
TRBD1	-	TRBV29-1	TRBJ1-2	CSVGTGSHYGYTF	TGCAGCGTTGGGACAGGGTCCCACTATGGCTACACCTTC
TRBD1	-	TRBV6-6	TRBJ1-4	CASSSYRGRSEKLFF	TGTGCCAGCAGTTCCTACAGGGGGCGAAGTGAAAAACTGTTTTTT
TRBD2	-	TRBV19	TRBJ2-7	CASSYAGGTYEQYF	TGTGCCAGTAGTTACGCGGGGGGGACCTACGAGCAGTACTTC
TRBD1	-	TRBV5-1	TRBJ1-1	CASSSPDRGDTEAFF	TGCGCCAGCAGCTCCCCGGACAGGGGGGACACTGAAGCTTTCTTT
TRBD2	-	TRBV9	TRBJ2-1	CASGSGGAAYNEQFF	TGTGCCAGCGGTAGCGGGGGGGCCGCCTACAATGAGCAGTTCTTC
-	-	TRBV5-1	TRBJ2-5	CASSLALQETQYF	TGCGCCAGCAGCTTGGCCCTCCAAGAGACCCAGTACTTC
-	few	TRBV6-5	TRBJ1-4	CASSPNSNEKLFF	TGTGCCAGCAGTCCTAATTCTAATGAAAAACTGTTTTTT
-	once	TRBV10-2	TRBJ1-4	CASSVEAKLFF	TGCGCCAGCAGTGTCGAAGCGAAACTGTTTTTT
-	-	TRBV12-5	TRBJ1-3	CASGLVTGSSGNTIYF	TGTGCTAGTGGTTTGGTAACAGGTAGCTCTGGAAACACCATATATTTT
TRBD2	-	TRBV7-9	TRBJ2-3	CASSLGTSGSPDTQYF	TGTGCCAGCAGCTTGGGGACTAGCGGGTCTCCAGATACGCAGTATTTT
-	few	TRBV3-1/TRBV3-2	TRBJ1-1	CASSQGTGSNTEAFF	TGTGCCAGCAGCCAGGGAACAGGTTCGAACACTGAAGCTTTCTTT
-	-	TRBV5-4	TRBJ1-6	CASSLGGGSYNSPLHF	TGTGCCAGCAGCTTGGGAGGGGGCTCCTATAATTCACCCCTCCACTTT
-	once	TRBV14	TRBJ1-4	CASSHRDGTKEKLFF	TGTGCCAGCAGCCATCGAGATGGGACTAAAGAAAAACTGTTTTTT
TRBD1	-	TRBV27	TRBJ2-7	CASSSRTGGIAYEQYF	TGTGCCAGCAGTTCAAGGACAGGGGGCATAGCCTACGAGCAGTACTTC
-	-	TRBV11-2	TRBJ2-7	CASSLEGRVYEQYF	TGTGCCAGCAGCTTAGAGGGCAGAGTCTACGAGCAGTACTTC
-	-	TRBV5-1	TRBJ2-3	CASSFSGGPSDTQYF	TGCGCCAGCAGCTTTTCAGGGGGGCCGTCGGATACGCAGTATTTT
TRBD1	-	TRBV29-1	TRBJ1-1	CSSVGVQGAGTEAFF	TGCAGCTCTGTGGGGGTTCAGGGGGCAGGCACTGAAGCTTTCTTT
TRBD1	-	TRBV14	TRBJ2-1	CASSPQGQGRNEQFF	TGTGCCAGCAGCCCCCAGGGACAGGGGAGAAATGAGCAGTTCTTC
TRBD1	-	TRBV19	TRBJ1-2	CAAEGTGLPSWRGYTF	TGTGCCGCGGAAGGGACAGGGTTACCTTCCTGGAGGGGCTACACCTTC
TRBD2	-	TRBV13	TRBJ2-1	CASSRAGGSYNEQFF	TGTGCCAGCAGCAGAGCGGGGGGGTCCTACAATGAGCAGTTCTTC